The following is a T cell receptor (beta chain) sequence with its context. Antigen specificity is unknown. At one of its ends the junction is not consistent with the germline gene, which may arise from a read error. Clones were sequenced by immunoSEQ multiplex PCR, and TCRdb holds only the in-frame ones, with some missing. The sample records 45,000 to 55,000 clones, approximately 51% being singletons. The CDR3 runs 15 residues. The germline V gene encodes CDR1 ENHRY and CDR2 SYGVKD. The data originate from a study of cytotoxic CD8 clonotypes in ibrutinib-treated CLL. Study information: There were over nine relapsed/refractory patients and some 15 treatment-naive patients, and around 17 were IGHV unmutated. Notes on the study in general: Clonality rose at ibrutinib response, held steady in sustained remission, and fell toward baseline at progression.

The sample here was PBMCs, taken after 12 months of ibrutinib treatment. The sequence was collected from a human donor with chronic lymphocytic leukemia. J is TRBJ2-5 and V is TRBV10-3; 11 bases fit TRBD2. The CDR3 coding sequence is TGTGCCAGCAGTGGAGGGACTAGCGGTGTGGAGACCCAGTACTTC. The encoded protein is CASSGGTSGVETQYF.